The 27 T cell receptor beta chains presented below share a single source sample, sequenced in a study of molecular identifiers for immune sequencing clone quantification. One entry per CDR3 protein, called by TCRdb with MiXCR from the PCR reads. The table records some 13,000 distinct CDR3 sequences, under 20% of them present only once. The sequenced sample consisted of naive CD8+ T cells from blood, with Jurkat cell RNA spiked in. Stated subset: FACS-sorted CD8+CD4-CCR7+CD45RA+ naive T cells. Receptors were obtained from a human donor in good health. Some libraries in this study had Jurkat cell RNA spiked in.

In its sample, this clonotype ranks as medium-sized. An end of the junction does not agree with germline; a read error may underlie this. The V call is TRBV7-8, the J call TRBJ2-3; 10 bases are shared with TRBD2. Germline-derived CDR1 and CDR2 are SGHVS and FQNEAQ. This CDR3 is built from 15 residues. The CDR3 DNA sequence: TGTGCCAGCAGCCTAGCGGGAGTGGGCGCAGATACGCAGTATTTT. The encoded protein is CASSLAGVGADTQYF.

In regard to this clonotype: This clone may be a read error of a much larger clone one base away. The chain carries TRBV14 and TRBJ2-1; either TRBD1 or TRBD2 may supply D (6 bases each). This CDR3 region has 16 residues. Germline lookup yields CDR1 SGHDN and CDR2 FVKESK. In DNA form, the CDR3 reads TGTGCCAGCAGCCAAGCCGGGGGCCTCTACTACAATGCGCAGTTCTTC. Encoded protein: CASSQAGGLYYNAQFF.

Relative to its sample, this clonotype is medium-sized. The chain links TRBV29-1 to TRBJ2-2; the match to TRBD1 covers 10 bases. CDR1 and CDR2 from the germline V gene are SQVTM and ANQGSEA. The CDR3 contains 14 residues. Trimming removed 4 bases from V and 6 bases from J; junction bases left unmatched: 5. The DNA of the CDR3 is TGCAGCGTTGTTGGGACAGGGGTGGCCGGGGAGCTGTTTTTT. This codes for CSVVGTGVAGELFF.

This clonotype was detected once. A much more abundant neighbour one base away suggests this may be a read error. This rearrangement joins TRBV11-2 to TRBJ2-1, with 9 bases aligning to TRBD1. The germline V gene encodes CDR1 SGHAT and CDR2 FQNNGV. The CDR3 has 15 amino acids. Trimming took 4 bases from V and 11 from J; bases not matched to a gene: 12. CDR3 coding DNA: TGTGCCAGCAGCTCCCCGGGACAGGGTTTGTATAAGCAGTTCTTC. It specifies CASSSPGQGLYKQFF.

Sample share makes this clonotype medium-sized. This sequence joins TRBV29-1 and TRBJ2-7; D unresolved. The V end was cut by 5 bases, the J end by 6 bases, with 17 bases between. Germline V lookup: CDR1 SQVTM, CDR2 ANQGSEA. The CDR3 spans 13 residues. CDR3 region: CSVLTLRLSEQYF. For the CDR3, the DNA is TGCAGCGTTCTCACCCTGCGACTTTCCGAGCAGTACTTC.

A remark on this clonotype: A much larger clonotype is one base distant, so this may be a read error. This chain joins TRBV6-6 and TRBJ2-1, with D possibly TRBD2 on 5 matching bases. Germline V lookup: CDR1 MNHNY, CDR2 SVGAGI (reference sequence). This CDR3 spans 17 amino acids. Trimming took off 6 bases at V and 8 bases at J, with 26 bases between the two ends. The CDR3 loop is CASSPLAVGNHYDEQFF. The CDR3 DNA follows: TGTGCCAGCAGCCCCCTAGCCGTGGGTAACCATTACGATGAGCAGTTCTTC.

By share, this clonotype ranks as medium-sized (0.01 to 0.1%). This chain uses TRBV5-1 with TRBJ2-7, with D possibly being TRBD2 (5 bases). Trimming removed 1 base at V and 11 bases at J, with 16 bases between. Germline V gene sequence: CDR1 SGHRS, CDR2 YFSETQ. The CDR3 is 13 residues long. CDR3 in DNA: TGCGCCAGCAGCTTGAGAGAGGGCTACGAAGAGTACTTC. Protein sequence: CASSLREGYEEYF. The full variable domain, with the rest looked up from reference TRBV5-1 and TRBJ2-7, is KAGVTQTPRYLIKTRGQQVTLSCSPISGHRSVSWYQQTPGQGLQFLFEYFSETQRNKGNFPGRFSGRQFSNSRSEMNVSTLELGDSALYLCASSLREGYEEYFGPGTRLTVT.

This chain links TRBV9 with TRBJ2-7; D ambiguous. Trimming took off 0 bases at V and 3 bases at J, with 13 bases between the two ends. CDR3 length: 15 residues. CDR1 and CDR2 (germline): SGDLS, YYNGEE. The CDR3 DNA follows: TGTGCCAGCAGCGTAGCTCTGGGATTCGGCTACGAGCAGTACTTC. Encoded protein: CASSVALGFGYEQYF. The whole variable domain, filled in from reference TRBV9 and TRBJ2-7, reads DSGVTQTPKHLITATGQRVTLRCSPRSGDLSVYWYQQSLDQGLQFLIQYYNGEERAKGNILERFSAQQFPDLHSELNLSSLELGDSALYFCASSVALGFGYEQYFGPGTRLTVT.

The chain links TRBV27 to TRBJ1-5; tentative D call: TRBD1 (5 bases). V lost 2 bases, J lost 5 bases, and 10 bases lay in between. This CDR3 has 14 amino acids. Looked up from germline, CDR1 is MNHEY and CDR2 is SMNVEV (reference sequence). The CDR3 reads CASSLTGTHQPQHF. The CDR3 nucleotides read TGTGCCAGCAGTTTAACGGGGACGCATCAGCCCCAGCATTTT.

This clonotype was recorded many times. This chain connects TRBV4-1 to TRBJ2-7; 15 bases are shared with TRBD2. CDR3 length: 16 amino acids. V lost 2 bases, J lost 6 bases, and 5 bases stayed unmatched. Per the germline V gene, CDR1 is MGHRA and CDR2 is YSYEKL. The CDR3 nucleotides are TGCGCCAGCAGCCAACCGGGGACTAGCGGGAGGTTCGAGCAGTACTTC. The encoded protein is CASSQPGTSGRFEQYF.

Many counts were recorded for this clonotype. This chain links TRBV7-9 with TRBJ2-7, with D maybe TRBD2 (5 bases). Trimming cost V 8 bases and J 0 bases, with 23 bases left between them. Germline V gene data show CDR1 as SEHNR and CDR2 as FQNEAQ (reference sequence). The CDR3 is 17 amino acids. CDR3 sequence reads: CASALGNGGLFSYEQYF. CDR3 nucleotide sequence: TGTGCCAGCGCCCTTGGAAACGGCGGACTTTTCTCCTACGAGCAGTACTTC.

In its sample, this clonotype ranks as medium-sized. The chain has TRBV20-1 and TRBJ2-1, with D perhaps matching TRBD2 (6 bases). Germline V gene sequence: CDR1 DFQATT, CDR2 SNEGSKA (reference sequence). Deletions cut 6 bases from V and 1 base from J, with 16 bases between. The CDR3 has 15 residues. CDR3 residues: CSAPDPGLSYNEQFF. In DNA form, the CDR3 reads TGCAGTGCACCGGACCCGGGACTGTCCTACAATGAGCAGTTCTTC.

This clonotype occurred a few times. DNA for the CDR3: TGTGCCAGCAGTTTCACGGGACTAGCGGGAGGAAATGAGCAGTTCTTC. Amino acids: CASSFTGLAGGNEQFF. V is TRBV27 and J is TRBJ2-1; 15 nucleotides line up with TRBD2. Germline CDR1 MNHEY, CDR2 SMNVEV (reference sequence). The CDR3 consists of 16 residues. V was clipped by 3 bases and J by 7 bases; unmatched bases: 4.

About this clonotype itself: A clone one base away is much larger, so this may be a read error. The gene calls are TRBV27 and TRBJ2-5; D gene ambiguous. With 5 bases removed from V and 4 bases from J, the gap between germline ends came to 14 bases. CDR3 length: 14 amino acids. The germline gives CDR1 MNHEY, CDR2 SMNVEV (reference sequence). The CDR3 sequence: CASSPQNVGETQYF. In DNA, the CDR3 is TGTGCCAGCAGTCCTCAAAATGTTGGAGAGACCCAGTACTTC.

This clonotype was picked up many times. This rearrangement joins TRBV24-1 to TRBJ1-2, with 11 bases matching TRBD1. The trim removed 9 bases at V and 4 bases at J, leaving 12 bases unmatched. The CDR3 totals 16 residues. The V gene's germline CDR1 is KGHDR and CDR2 SFDVKD. CDR3 nucleotides: TGTGCCACCGGGGCCCTGGGGACAGGGGGTAGCTATGGCTACACCTTC. This encodes CATGALGTGGSYGYTF.

This clonotype showed up many times. The chain employs TRBV13 and TRBJ2-5; D gene uncertain. The germline CDR1 and CDR2 sequences are PRHDT and FYEKMQ (reference sequence). V lost 5 bases, J lost 1 base, and 11 bases lay in between. The CDR3 has 14 amino acids. This CDR3 reads CASSQPDVQETQYF. The CDR3, as DNA: TGTGCCAGCAGCCAACCCGACGTCCAAGAGACCCAGTACTTC.

This clonotype turned up a few times. Compared with germline, one end of the junction differs, possibly owing to a read error. The chain links TRBV7-2 to TRBJ2-7; D gene ambiguous. This CDR3 region has 11 residues. Germline CDR1 is SGHTA and CDR2 is FQGNSA. The CDR3 coding sequence is TGTGCCGGCAGCGCCTCCTACGAGCAGTACTTC. Translation: CAGSASYEQYF.

By sample share, this clonotype is medium-sized. The chain recombines TRBV29-1 with TRBJ2-1; no firm D call. The CDR3 runs to 14 residues. CDR1 and CDR2 from the germline V gene are SQVTM and ANQGSEA. The V end lost 4 bases, the J end lost 1 base, and 11 bases lay between the germline ends. CDR3 in amino acids: CSVVPSRSYNEQFF. CDR3 bases: TGCAGCGTTGTCCCTAGTCGATCCTACAATGAGCAGTTCTTC.

This clonotype turned up a few times. A much bigger clone sits one base away, suggesting this may be a read error. The gene calls are TRBV29-1 and TRBJ1-2; D remains ambiguous. The germline V gene encodes CDR1 SQVTM and CDR2 ANQGSEA. The CDR3 extends over 12 amino acids. Trimming removed 4 bases at V and 4 bases at J, with 10 bases between. The chain's CDR3 is CSVVQWVYGYTF. As DNA, the CDR3 is TGCAGCGTTGTGCAATGGGTCTATGGCTACACCTTC. The variable domain in full, completed from reference TRBV29-1 and TRBJ1-2, reads SAVISQKPSRDICQRGTSLTIQCQVDSQVTMMFWYRQQPGQSLTLIATANQGSEATYESGFVIDKFPISRPNLTFSTLTVSNMSPEDSSIYLCSVVQWVYGYTFGSGTRLTVV.

As concerns this clonotype: This may be a read error: a much more frequent sequence differs by one nucleotide. The V call is TRBV20-1, the J call TRBJ2-7; D perhaps matches TRBD2 (6 bases). This CDR3 is 15 amino acids long. Between the trimmed V and J ends, which lost 3 bases and 3 bases, there was a span of 18 bases. Per the germline V gene, CDR1 is DFQATT and CDR2 is SNEGSKA (reference sequence). The CDR3 coding sequence is TGCAGTGCTAGTGACATCCAGCGGGCGAGCTACGAGCAGTACTTC. The encoded protein is CSASDIQRASYEQYF.

Judged by abundance, this clonotype is medium-sized. CDR3 bases: TGTGCCAGCAGCTTAGCCCCAGGGGGCACCTACGAGCAGTACTTC. It codes for CASSLAPGGTYEQYF. The genes are TRBV7-6 and TRBJ2-7, with 8 nucleotides matching TRBD1. This CDR3 spans 15 amino acids. V lost 0 bases and J lost 2; bases outside the gene matches: 3. Germline CDR1 and CDR2: SGHVS and FNYEAQ.

The sample holds many counts of this clonotype. This chain joins TRBV7-9 and TRBJ2-5; D may match TRBD1 or TRBD2 (5 bases each). There are 11 residues in the CDR3. V gave up 5 bases and J gave up 9 bases, with 10 bases separating them. CDR1 and CDR2 from the germline V gene are SEHNR and FQNEAQ (reference sequence). CDR3 DNA: TGTGCCAGCAGCCAGGTGGGGGCCCAGTACTTC. It encodes CASSQVGAQYF. Full variable domain (rest looked up from reference TRBV7-9 and TRBJ2-5): DTGVSQNPRHKITKRGQNVTFRCDPISEHNRLYWYRQTLGQGPEFLTYFQNEAQLEKSRLLSDRFSAERPKGSFSTLEIQRTEQGDSAMYLCASSQVGAQYFGPGTRLLVL.

This clonotype was counted at least ten times. The chain couples TRBV27 to TRBJ2-7, with D perhaps matching TRBD1 (5 bases). There are 16 residues in the CDR3. Deletions cut 2 bases from V and 6 bases from J, with 20 bases between. Germline CDR1 reads MNHEY; CDR2 reads SMNVEV (reference sequence). The CDR3 spells CASSLLLQGGLREQYF. The CDR3 region has the DNA TGTGCCAGCAGTTTACTTCTTCAGGGTGGTCTTCGCGAGCAGTACTTC.

The chain combines TRBV9 with TRBJ2-7, with a weak D call TRBD2 (6 bases). Germline-derived CDR1 and CDR2 are SGDLS and YYNGEE. The CDR3 is 13 residues long. Trimming shortened V by 0 bases and J by 4 bases, and 8 bases separated the two germline ends. The CDR3 sequence: CASSVAAGYEQYF. Written as DNA, the CDR3 is TGTGCCAGCAGCGTAGCTGCGGGGTACGAGCAGTACTTC. The full variable domain, its missing parts supplied by reference TRBV9 and TRBJ2-7, is DSGVTQTPKHLITATGQRVTLRCSPRSGDLSVYWYQQSLDQGLQFLIQYYNGEERAKGNILERFSAQQFPDLHSELNLSSLELGDSALYFCASSVAAGYEQYFGPGTRLTVT.

This clonotype was observed many times. V usage is TRBV6-4 and J usage is TRBJ2-3; 11 bases fit TRBD2. Trimming removed 10 bases from V and 2 bases from J; junction bases left unmatched: 11. This CDR3 has 16 amino acids. Germline V gene sequence: CDR1 MRHNA, CDR2 SNTAGT. The CDR3 region has the DNA TGTGCCACCAGCGGAGGGACTAGCGGATACACAGATACGCAGTATTTT. Translating gives CATSGGTSGYTDTQYF.

The rearrangement uses TRBV28 and TRBJ2-7; 7 positions agree with TRBD2. Looked up from germline, CDR1 is MDHEN and CDR2 is SYDVKM. The trim removed 3 bases at V and 2 bases at J, leaving 7 bases unmatched. This CDR3 is built from 15 residues. The CDR3 reads CASSFEAGVPYEQYF. CDR3 in DNA: TGTGCCAGCAGTTTTGAGGCGGGAGTTCCCTACGAGCAGTACTTC. The full variable domain, its missing parts supplied by reference TRBV28 and TRBJ2-7, is DVKVTQSSRYLVKRTGEKVFLECVQDMDHENMFWYRQDPGLGLRLIYFSYDVKMKEKGDIPEGYSVSREKKERFSLILESASTNQTSMYLCASSFEAGVPYEQYFGPGTRLTVT.

This clonotype rates as medium-sized. This rearrangement joins TRBV4-1 to TRBJ2-3, with D unclear. Germline CDR1 reads MGHRA; CDR2 reads YSYEKL. V was pared by 0 bases and J by 8 bases, with 18 bases between. The CDR3 is 16 amino acids. CDR3 protein: CASSQDFGQVMGTQYF. In DNA form, the CDR3 reads TGCGCCAGCAGCCAAGATTTTGGTCAAGTAATGGGTACGCAGTATTTT.